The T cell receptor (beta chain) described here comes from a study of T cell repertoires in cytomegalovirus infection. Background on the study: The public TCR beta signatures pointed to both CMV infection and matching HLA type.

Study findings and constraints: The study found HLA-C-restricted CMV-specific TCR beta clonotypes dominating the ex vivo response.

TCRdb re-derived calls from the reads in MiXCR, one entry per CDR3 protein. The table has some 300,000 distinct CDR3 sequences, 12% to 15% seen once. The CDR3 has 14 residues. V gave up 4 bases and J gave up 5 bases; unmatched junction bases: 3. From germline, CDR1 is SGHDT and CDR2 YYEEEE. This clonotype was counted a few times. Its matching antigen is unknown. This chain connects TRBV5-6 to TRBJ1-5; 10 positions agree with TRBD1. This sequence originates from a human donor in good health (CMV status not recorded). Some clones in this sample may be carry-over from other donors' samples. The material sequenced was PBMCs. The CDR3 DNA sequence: TGTGCCAGCAGCCGGACAGGGGGTTATCAGCCCCAGCATTTT. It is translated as CASSRTGGYQPQHF. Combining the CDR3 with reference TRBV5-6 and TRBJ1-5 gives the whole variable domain DAGVTQSPTHLIKTRGQQVTLRCSPKSGHDTVSWYQQALGQGPQFIFQYYEEEERQRGNFPDRFSGHQFPNYSSELNVNALLLGDSALYLCASSRTGGYQPQHFGDGTRLSIL.